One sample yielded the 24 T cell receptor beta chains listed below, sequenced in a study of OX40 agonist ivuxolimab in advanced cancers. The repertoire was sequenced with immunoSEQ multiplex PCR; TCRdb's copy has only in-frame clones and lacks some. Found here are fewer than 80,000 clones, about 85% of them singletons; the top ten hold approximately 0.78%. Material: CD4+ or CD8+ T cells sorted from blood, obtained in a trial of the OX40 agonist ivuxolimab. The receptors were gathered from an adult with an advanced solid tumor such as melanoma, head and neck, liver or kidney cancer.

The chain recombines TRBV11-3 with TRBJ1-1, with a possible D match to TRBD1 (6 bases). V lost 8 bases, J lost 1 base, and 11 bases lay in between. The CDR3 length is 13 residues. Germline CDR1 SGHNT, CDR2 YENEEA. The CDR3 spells CASARGQNTEAFF. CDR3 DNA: TGTGCCAGCGCCCGGGGACAGAACACTGAAGCTTTCTTT.

The CDR3 region has the DNA TGTGCCTGGAGCGATCTCGGGCTCTCTGGAAACACCATATATTTT. It encodes CAWSDLGLSGNTIYF. The chain combines TRBV30 with TRBJ1-3; D remains ambiguous. The CDR3 covers 15 residues. From germline, CDR1 is GTSNPN and CDR2 SVGIG (reference sequence). V shed 3 bases and J shed 0 bases, with 12 bases lying between them.

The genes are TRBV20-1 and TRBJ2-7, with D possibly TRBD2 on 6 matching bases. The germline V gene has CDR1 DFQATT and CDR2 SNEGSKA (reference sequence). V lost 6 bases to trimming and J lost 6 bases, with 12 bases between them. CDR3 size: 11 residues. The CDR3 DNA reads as TGCAGTGCAACCCTGACTAGCGAGCAGTACTTC. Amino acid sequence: CSATLTSEQYF.

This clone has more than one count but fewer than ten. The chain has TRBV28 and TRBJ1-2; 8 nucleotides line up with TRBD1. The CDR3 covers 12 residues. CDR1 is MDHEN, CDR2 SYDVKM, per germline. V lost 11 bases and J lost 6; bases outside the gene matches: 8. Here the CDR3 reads CAVPTGVNGYTF. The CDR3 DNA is TGTGCCGTGCCGACAGGGGTGAATGGCTACACCTTC.

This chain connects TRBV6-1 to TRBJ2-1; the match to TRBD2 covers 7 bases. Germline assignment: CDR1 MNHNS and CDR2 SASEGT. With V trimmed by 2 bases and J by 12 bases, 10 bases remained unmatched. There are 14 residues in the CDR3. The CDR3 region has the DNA TGTGCCAGCAGTGAAAATATCGGGGAGGGGCCGCAGTTCTTC. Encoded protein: CASSENIGEGPQFF.

The CDR3 loop is CASSPRVGEQFF. The CDR3 coding sequence is TGTGCCAGCAGCCCCAGGGTCGGGGAGCAGTTCTTC. The rearrangement uses TRBV2 and TRBJ2-1; weak D call: TRBD1 (5 bases). Trimming left V 6 bases short and J 10 bases short, with 13 bases between. The CDR3 is 12 amino acids. Germline V CDR1 and CDR2: SNHLY, FYNNEI.

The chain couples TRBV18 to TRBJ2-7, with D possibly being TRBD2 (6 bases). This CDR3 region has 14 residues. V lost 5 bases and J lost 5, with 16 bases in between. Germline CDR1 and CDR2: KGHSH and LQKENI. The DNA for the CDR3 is TGTGCCAGCTCATCGACTCGGGGGATCCACGAGCAGTACTTC. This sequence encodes CASSSTRGIHEQYF.

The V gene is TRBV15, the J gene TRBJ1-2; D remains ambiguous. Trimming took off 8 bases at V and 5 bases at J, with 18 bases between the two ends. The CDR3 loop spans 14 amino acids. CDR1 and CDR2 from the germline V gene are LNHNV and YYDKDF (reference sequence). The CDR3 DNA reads TGTGCCACCTCGTTTCCGGGCAAGACATATGGCTACACCTTC. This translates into CATSFPGKTYGYTF.

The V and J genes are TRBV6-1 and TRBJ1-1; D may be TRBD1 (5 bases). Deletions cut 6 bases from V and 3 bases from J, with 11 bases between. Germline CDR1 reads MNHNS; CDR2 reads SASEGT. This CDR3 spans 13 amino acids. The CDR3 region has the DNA TGTGCCAGCAGCGCAGGGAGTTACACTGAAGCTTTCTTT. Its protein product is CASSAGSYTEAFF.

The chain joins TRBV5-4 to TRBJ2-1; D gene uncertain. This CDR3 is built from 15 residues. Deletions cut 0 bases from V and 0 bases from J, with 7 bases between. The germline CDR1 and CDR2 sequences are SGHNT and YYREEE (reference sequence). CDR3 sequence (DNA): TGTGCCAGCAGCTTGGGGCCGAGCTCCTACAATGAGCAGTTCTTC. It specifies CASSLGPSSYNEQFF.

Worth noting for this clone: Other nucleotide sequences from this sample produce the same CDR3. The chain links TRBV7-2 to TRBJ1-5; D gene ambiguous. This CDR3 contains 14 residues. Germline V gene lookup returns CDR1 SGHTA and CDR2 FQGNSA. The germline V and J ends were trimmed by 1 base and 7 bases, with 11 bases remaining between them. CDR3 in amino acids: CASSLVGLGQPQHF. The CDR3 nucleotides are TGTGCCAGCAGCTTAGTGGGTCTGGGGCAGCCCCAGCATTTT.

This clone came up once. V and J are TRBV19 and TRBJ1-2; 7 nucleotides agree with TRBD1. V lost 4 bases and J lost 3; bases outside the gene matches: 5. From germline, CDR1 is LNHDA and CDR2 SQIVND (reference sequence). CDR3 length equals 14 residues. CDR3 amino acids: CASSRGGGDYGYTF. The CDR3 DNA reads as TGTGCCAGTAGTAGAGGGGGCGGCGACTATGGCTACACCTTC.

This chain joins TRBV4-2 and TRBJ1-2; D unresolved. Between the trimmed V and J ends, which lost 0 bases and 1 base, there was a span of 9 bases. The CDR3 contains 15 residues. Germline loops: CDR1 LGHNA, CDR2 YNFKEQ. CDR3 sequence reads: CASSQEQRINYGYTF. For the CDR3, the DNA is TGTGCCAGCAGCCAAGAACAGAGAATTAACTATGGCTACACCTTC.

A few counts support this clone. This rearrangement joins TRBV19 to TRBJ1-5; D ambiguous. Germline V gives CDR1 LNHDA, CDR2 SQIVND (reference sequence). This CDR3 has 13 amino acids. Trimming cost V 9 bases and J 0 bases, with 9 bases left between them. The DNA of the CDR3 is TGTGCCAGCGTCCAATATAGCAATCAGCCCCAGCATTTT. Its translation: CASVQYSNQPQHF.

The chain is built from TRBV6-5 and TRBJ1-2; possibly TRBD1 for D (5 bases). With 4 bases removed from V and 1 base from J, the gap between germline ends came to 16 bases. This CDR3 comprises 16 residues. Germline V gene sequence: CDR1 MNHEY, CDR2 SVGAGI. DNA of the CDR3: TGTGCCAGCAGTTGGGACGGATCGAGAGGTAACTATGGCTACACCTTC. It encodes CASSWDGSRGNYGYTF.

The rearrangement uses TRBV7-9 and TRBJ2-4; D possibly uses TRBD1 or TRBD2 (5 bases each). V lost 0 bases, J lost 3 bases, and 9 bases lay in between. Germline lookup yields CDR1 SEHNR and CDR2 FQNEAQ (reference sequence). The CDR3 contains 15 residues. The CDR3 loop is CASSLAGTLKNIQYF. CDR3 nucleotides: TGTGCCAGCAGCTTAGCCGGGACCCTCAAAAACATTCAGTACTTC.

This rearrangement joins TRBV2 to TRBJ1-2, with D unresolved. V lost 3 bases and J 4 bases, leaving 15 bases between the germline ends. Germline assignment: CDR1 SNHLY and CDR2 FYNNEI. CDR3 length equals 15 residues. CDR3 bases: TGTGCCAGCAGTGAGACCCCCCTACTGGGCTATGGCTACACCTTC. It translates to CASSETPLLGYGYTF. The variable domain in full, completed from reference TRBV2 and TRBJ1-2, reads EPEVTQTPSHQVTQMGQEVILRCVPISNHLYFYWYRQILGQKVEFLVSFYNNEISEKSEIFDDQFSVERPDGSNFTLKIRSTKLEDSAMYFCASSETPLLGYGYTFGSGTRLTVV.

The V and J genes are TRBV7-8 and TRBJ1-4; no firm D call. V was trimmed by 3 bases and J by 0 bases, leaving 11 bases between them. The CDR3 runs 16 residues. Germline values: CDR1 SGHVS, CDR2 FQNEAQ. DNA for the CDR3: TGTGCCAGCAGCTTTTCTATAGGAGCAACTAATGAAAAACTGTTTTTT. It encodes CASSFSIGATNEKLFF.

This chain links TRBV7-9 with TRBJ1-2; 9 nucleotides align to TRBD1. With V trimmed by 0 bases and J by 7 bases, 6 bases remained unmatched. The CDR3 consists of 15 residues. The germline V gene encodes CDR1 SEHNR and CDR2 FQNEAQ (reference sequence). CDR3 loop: CASSLAQGTGSGYTF. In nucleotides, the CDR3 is TGTGCCAGCAGCTTAGCACAGGGGACAGGGTCTGGCTACACCTTC.

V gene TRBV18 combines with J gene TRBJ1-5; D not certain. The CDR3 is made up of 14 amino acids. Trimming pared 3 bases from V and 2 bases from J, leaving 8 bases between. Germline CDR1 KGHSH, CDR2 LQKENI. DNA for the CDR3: TGTGCCAGCTCACCGCAGCCCCGCAATCAGCCCCAGCATTTT. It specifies CASSPQPRNQPQHF.

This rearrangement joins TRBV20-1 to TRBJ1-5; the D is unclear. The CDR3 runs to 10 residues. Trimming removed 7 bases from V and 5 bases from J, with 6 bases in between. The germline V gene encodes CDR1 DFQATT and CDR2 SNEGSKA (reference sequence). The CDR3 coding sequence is TGCAGTGTTGGGTATCAGCCCCAGCATTTT. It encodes CSVGYQPQHF.

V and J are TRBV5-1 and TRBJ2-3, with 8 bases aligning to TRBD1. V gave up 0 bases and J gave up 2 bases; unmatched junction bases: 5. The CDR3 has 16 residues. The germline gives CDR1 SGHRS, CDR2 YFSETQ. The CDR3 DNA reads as TGCGCCAGCAGCTTGGGACCGGGACAGGCCACAGATACGCAGTATTTT. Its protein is CASSLGPGQATDTQYF.

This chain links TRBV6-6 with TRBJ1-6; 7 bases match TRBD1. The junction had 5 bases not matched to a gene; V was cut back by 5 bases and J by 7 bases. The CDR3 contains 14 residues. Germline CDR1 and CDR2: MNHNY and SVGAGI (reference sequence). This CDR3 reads CASSQGQRNSPLHF. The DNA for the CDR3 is TGTGCCAGCAGTCAGGGACAGAGGAATTCACCCCTCCACTTT.

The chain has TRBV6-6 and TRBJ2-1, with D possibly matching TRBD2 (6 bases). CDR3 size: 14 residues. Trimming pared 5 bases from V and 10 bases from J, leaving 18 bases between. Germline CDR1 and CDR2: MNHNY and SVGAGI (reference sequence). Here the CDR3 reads CASSTGLLGGEQFF. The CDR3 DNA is TGTGCCAGCAGTACGGGACTGCTCGGGGGAGAGCAGTTCTTC.